These 27 T cell receptor beta chains came from one sample sequenced in a study of blood T cells in healthy people across ages. Next came a second PCR, run for about 7 to 11 cycles, which used a sample-barcoded 5' primer along with a J-beta primer mix. TCRdb used MiXCR to reprocess the 5' RACE reads, holding one entry per CDR3 protein. The sample includes 500,000 to 600,000 distinct CDR3 sequences, approximately 30% of them seen just once. Sequencing input: blood. The receptors derive from a woman between 65 and 79 years old in good health.

The chain is built from TRBV12-3 or TRBV12-4 and TRBJ2-1, with 9 nucleotides matching TRBD1. The J call could be wrong; TRBJ2-7 is a better fit for the DNA end. This CDR3 contains 13 residues. CDR3: CASSIQDRGEQYF. The DNA of the CDR3 is TGTGCCAGCAGTATCCAGGACAGGGGCGAGCAGTACTTC.

The chain couples TRBV7-3 to TRBJ2-1; no reliable D call. This CDR3 has 13 amino acids. The germline V gene encodes CDR1 SGHTA and CDR2 FQGTGA. Trimming stripped 5 bases from V and 10 bases from J, with 15 bases between. CDR3 bases: TGTGCCAGCAGCCCAAGAGCCGCCGGGGAGCAGTTCTTC. Protein: CASSPRAAGEQFF.

This clonotype appeared a few times. DNA for the CDR3: TGTGCCAGCAGCTCCACAAGGATCTACGAGCAGTACTTC. As protein: CASSSTRIYEQYF. This rearrangement joins TRBV6-2 or TRBV6-3 to TRBJ2-7; D remains ambiguous. The germline gives CDR1 MNHEY, CDR2 SVGEGT. The CDR3 runs to 13 residues. Trimming stripped 6 bases from V and 3 bases from J, with 12 bases between.

About this clonotype itself: Germline and junction disagree at one end, which may indicate a read error. J is TRBJ1-2 and V is TRBV27; 8 nucleotides match TRBD1. CDR1 is MNHEY, CDR2 SMNVEV, per germline (reference sequence). The CDR3 is 15 amino acids. This chain's CDR3 is CASSISGQGNYGYTF. In DNA, the CDR3 is TGTGCCAGCAGTATATCTGGACAGGGAAACTATGGCTACACCTTC.

J is TRBJ2-5 and V is TRBV12-3 or TRBV12-4; 7 nucleotides align to TRBD1. The CDR3 is made up of 13 amino acids. Trimming cost V 7 bases and J 4 bases; bases outside gene matches: 6. CDR3 in DNA: TGTGCCAGCACCCGAGGACAGGCAGAGACCCAGTACTTC. Its protein product is CASTRGQAETQYF.

This clonotype was found a few times. The chain couples TRBV7-9 to TRBJ2-1; TRBD2 matches at 12 bases. J gave up 12 bases and V 3 bases, and 6 bases lay outside the gene matches. CDR3 length equals 14 residues. Germline V gene sequence: CDR1 SEHNR, CDR2 FQNEAQ (reference sequence). In DNA form, the CDR3 reads TGTGCCAGCAGCTTGGGTGGACTAGCGGGACCGCAGTTCTTC. It translates to CASSLGGLAGPQFF.

V usage is TRBV24-1 and J usage is TRBJ2-2, with 8 bases fitting TRBD1. CDR3 length equals 14 residues. The V segment lost 7 bases and the J segment 1 base; nucleotides outside the gene matches: 1. CDR1 and CDR2 from the germline V gene are KGHDR and SFDVKD. CDR3 nucleotides: TGTGCCACCAGGGACAGGGAGAACACCGGGGAGCTGTTTTTT. Translation: CATRDRENTGELFF.

This clonotype appeared a few times. J is TRBJ2-1 and V is TRBV20-1, with D perhaps matching TRBD1 or TRBD2 (6 bases each). The CDR3 runs 16 residues. Looked up from germline, CDR1 is DFQATT and CDR2 is SNEGSKA (reference sequence). V lost 1 base, J lost 4 bases, and 17 bases lay in between. CDR3 region: CSARGGLSGGYNEQFF. The CDR3 bases are TGCAGTGCTAGAGGGGGGCTTAGCGGCGGATACAATGAGCAGTTCTTC.

The chain links TRBV5-1 to TRBJ2-3; a weak D match, TRBD2 (6 bases). V was shortened by 4 bases and J by 5 bases, with 20 bases between the two germline ends. This CDR3 comprises 16 residues. Germline loops: CDR1 SGHRS, CDR2 YFSETQ. CDR3 nucleotides: TGCGCCAGCAGCACCGGGACTCCTCTAGTGGGAGATACGCAGTATTTT. Protein sequence: CASSTGTPLVGDTQYF.

This clonotype has ten or more counts. The V call is TRBV5-1, the J call TRBJ2-1, with D possibly matching TRBD2 (6 bases). This CDR3 is 16 amino acids long. CDR1 and CDR2 from the germline V gene are SGHRS and YFSETQ. Trimming removed 4 bases at V and 8 bases at J, with 22 bases between. The CDR3 spells CASSVSRLGGLDEQFF. The CDR3 nucleotides are TGCGCCAGCAGCGTATCCCGTTTGGGGGGATTAGATGAGCAGTTCTTC.

The J gene is TRBJ2-7, the V gene TRBV6-6; D is perhaps TRBD2 (5 bases). The germline V and J ends were trimmed by 5 bases and 2 bases, with 16 bases remaining between them. This CDR3 has 15 residues. Germline values: CDR1 MNHNY, CDR2 SVGAGI (reference sequence). The CDR3, as DNA: TGTGCCAGCAGTACACTAGGGCCATCAGCCTACGAGCAGTACTTC. Protein: CASSTLGPSAYEQYF.

The gene calls are TRBV6-5 and TRBJ2-5; maybe TRBD1 (6 bases). Germline-derived CDR1 and CDR2 are MNHEY and SVGAGI. The V end was cut by 2 bases, the J end by 5 bases, with 21 bases between. The CDR3 runs to 17 residues. The CDR3 sequence: CASSYPQGTRGEETQYF. The CDR3 region has the DNA TGTGCCAGCAGTTACCCACAGGGCACCAGGGGAGAGGAGACCCAGTACTTC.

This clonotype was observed a handful of times. The chain joins TRBV3-1 to TRBJ1-1; D remains unclear. Germline V gene lookup returns CDR1 LGHDT and CDR2 YNNKEL (reference sequence). V lost 0 bases, J lost 1 base, and 6 bases lay in between. The CDR3 consists of 14 residues. The CDR3 DNA reads TGTGCCAGCAGCCAAGATATCGGGAACACTGAAGCTTTCTTT. Amino acid sequence: CASSQDIGNTEAFF.

The chain combines TRBV15 with TRBJ2-5; TRBD1 matches 9 bases. The assigned J gene may be wrong: the sequence end matches TRBJ2-1 better. Germline V gene data show CDR1 as LNHNV and CDR2 as YYDKDF (reference sequence). The CDR3 length is 14 residues. The CDR3, as DNA: TGTGCCACCAGCAGCGGACAGGGGAGGAATGAGCAGTTCTTC. This translates into CATSSGQGRNEQFF.

The chain is built from TRBV12-3 or TRBV12-4 and TRBJ2-7; 9 bases line up with TRBD1. The CDR3 extends over 15 amino acids. V was clipped by 6 bases and J by 2 bases; unmatched bases: 8. The DNA of the CDR3 is TGTGCCAGCAGGCTTGGACAGGGGATTGCCTACGAGCAGTACTTC. Residues: CASRLGQGIAYEQYF.

This clonotype was seen only once. The gene calls are TRBV9 and TRBJ2-1, with unresolved D. V lost 1 base and J 7 bases, leaving 15 bases between the germline ends. Germline assignment: CDR1 SGDLS and CDR2 YYNGEE. This CDR3 is built from 15 residues. The CDR3 loop is CASSVSSVQWNEQFF. The CDR3 DNA reads TGTGCCAGCAGCGTATCCTCCGTACAGTGGAATGAGCAGTTCTTC.

The V gene is TRBV7-8, the J gene TRBJ2-5; D may match TRBD1 or TRBD2 (6 bases each). The better agreement between TRBJ2-1 and the DNA end casts doubt on the J call. Germline CDR1 SGHVS, CDR2 FQNEAQ. The CDR3 has 15 amino acids. The CDR3 sequence: CASSLSGAGGYEQFF. The CDR3 region has the DNA TGTGCCAGCAGCTTGTCCGGTGCCGGGGGCTATGAGCAGTTCTTC.

This sequence joins TRBV5-1 and TRBJ1-2; no clear D. This CDR3 comprises 15 residues. With 4 bases removed from V and 9 bases from J, the gap between germline ends came to 22 bases. The germline CDR1 and CDR2 sequences are SGHRS and YFSETQ. The CDR3 region is CASSLSGARGSSYTF. The CDR3 DNA follows: TGCGCCAGCAGCCTCTCGGGAGCCCGAGGCAGCAGCTACACCTTC.

The rearrangement joins TRBV4-3 to TRBJ2-3, with 10 bases fitting TRBD1. The CDR3 spans 16 residues. J lost 4 bases, V lost 1 base, and 5 bases had no gene match. From germline, CDR1 is LGHNA and CDR2 YSLEER. The CDR3 region is CASSQGLTGGADTQYF. For the CDR3, the DNA is TGCGCCAGCAGCCAAGGATTGACAGGGGGCGCAGATACGCAGTATTTT.

This clonotype was observed at least ten times. This sequence joins TRBV7-2 and TRBJ2-5; no firm D call. Germline CDR1 and CDR2: SGHTA and FQGNSA. The CDR3 consists of 13 residues. The V and J ends lost 1 base and 2 bases respectively, with 5 bases between them. CDR3 region: CASSLGEQETQYF. CDR3 coding DNA: TGTGCCAGCAGCTTAGGAGAGCAAGAGACCCAGTACTTC.

The chain carries TRBV7-9 and TRBJ2-3; 7 positions agree with TRBD1. Looked up from germline, CDR1 is SEHNR and CDR2 is FQNEAQ (reference sequence). CDR3 length: 16 amino acids. Losses at the gene ends were 6 bases for V and 0 bases for J; bases not matched to a gene: 9. CDR3 DNA sequence: TGTGCCAGCAGTTCTAGGGGGCGAGCTAGCACAGATACGCAGTATTTT. Encoded protein: CASSSRGRASTDTQYF.

CDR3 amino acids: CASSSPTSGKETQYF. For the CDR3, the DNA is TGTGCCAGCAGTTCGCCTACTAGCGGGAAAGAGACCCAGTACTTC. V and J are TRBV27 and TRBJ2-5; TRBD2 matches at 10 bases. This CDR3 has 15 residues. CDR1 is MNHEY, CDR2 SMNVEV, per germline (reference sequence). Trimming cost V 4 bases and J 3 bases; bases outside gene matches: 5.

This clonotype was recorded a few times. V usage is TRBV6-2 or TRBV6-3 and J usage is TRBJ1-5; D is undetermined. Germline CDR1 MNHEY, CDR2 SVGEGT. The CDR3 contains 14 residues. The V and J ends lost 1 base and 6 bases respectively, with 10 bases between them. For the CDR3, the DNA is TGTGCCAGCAGTTACTACCGGGAATCTCAGCCCCAGCATTTT. Protein: CASSYYRESQPQHF.

A few counts support this clonotype. The chain has TRBV20-1 and TRBJ2-5, with 12 bases lining up with TRBD2. The better agreement between TRBJ2-1 and the DNA end casts doubt on the J call. CDR1 and CDR2 from the germline V gene are DFQATT and SNEGSKA (reference sequence). This CDR3 comprises 15 residues. Here the CDR3 reads CSAILAGGPLPEQFF. CDR3 coding DNA: TGCAGTGCCATCCTAGCGGGGGGGCCTCTCCCTGAGCAGTTCTTC.

The rearrangement uses TRBV12-3 or TRBV12-4 and TRBJ2-2, with TRBD1 identical over 9 bases. There are 15 residues in the CDR3. V shed 4 bases and J 4 bases; nucleotides not matched to a gene: 4. The DNA for the CDR3 is TGTGCCAGCAGTTGGCGACAGGGGGGCACCGGGGAGCTGTTTTTT. It specifies CASSWRQGGTGELFF.

This clonotype has only a few counts. The J gene is TRBJ1-2, the V gene TRBV6-5; D remains ambiguous. CDR3 size: 13 residues. Germline V gene sequence: CDR1 MNHEY, CDR2 SVGAGI. V lost 5 bases and J lost 3, with 10 bases in between. The CDR3 spells CASSPSRDYGYTF. CDR3 nucleotide sequence: TGTGCCAGCAGTCCCTCCCGGGACTATGGCTACACCTTC.

This clonotype was seen more than once but under ten times. The rearrangement uses TRBV4-3 and TRBJ2-7; 7 bases agree with TRBD1. Germline V lookup: CDR1 LGHNA, CDR2 YSLEER. J gave up 2 bases and V 2 bases, and 6 bases lay outside the gene matches. The CDR3 contains 15 residues. Here the CDR3 reads CASSQNRGHTYEQYF. Here the CDR3 DNA reads TGCGCCAGCAGCCAAAACAGGGGTCACACCTACGAGCAGTACTTC.